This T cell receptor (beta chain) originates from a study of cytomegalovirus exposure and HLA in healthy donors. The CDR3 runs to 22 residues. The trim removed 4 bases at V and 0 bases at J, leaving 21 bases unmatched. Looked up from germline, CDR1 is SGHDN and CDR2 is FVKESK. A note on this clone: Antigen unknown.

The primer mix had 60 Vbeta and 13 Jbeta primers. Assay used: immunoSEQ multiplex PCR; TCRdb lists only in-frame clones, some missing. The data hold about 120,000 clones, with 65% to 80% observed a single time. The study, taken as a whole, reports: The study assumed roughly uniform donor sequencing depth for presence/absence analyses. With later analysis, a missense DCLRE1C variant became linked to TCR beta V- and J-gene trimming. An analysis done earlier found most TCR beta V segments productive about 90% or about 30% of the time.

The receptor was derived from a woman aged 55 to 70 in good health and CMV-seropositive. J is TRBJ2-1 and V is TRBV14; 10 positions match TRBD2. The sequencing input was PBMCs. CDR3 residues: CASSRYGVLAGSLESSYNEQFF. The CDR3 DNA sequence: TGTGCCAGCAGCCGTTACGGGGTACTAGCGGGATCCTTAGAGAGCTCCTACAATGAGCAGTTCTTC.